A few counts support the clone carrying this T cell receptor (beta chain). Other DNA sequences within the sample encode an identical CDR3. This CDR3 spans 11 amino acids. V dropped 7 bases and J dropped 3 bases, with 7 bases sitting between them. Germline V gene sequence: CDR1 SGHAT, CDR2 FQNNGV. This specimen comes from a study of blood T cell repertoires in COVID-19. For the study at large: Acute-phase and convalescent COVID-19 samples originated in the United States, Italy and Spain. The analysed material was cDNA or gDNA that came from T cells, B-cell-depleted T cells, or PBMCs.

Sequencing was performed with immunoSEQ multiplex PCR; in TCRdb, only in-frame clones are kept and a portion is missing. The table lists 130,000 to 150,000 clones, around four fifths of them singletons. Sequencing was done on a sample of peripheral blood. The chain has TRBV11-2 and TRBJ2-7; D remains unclear. The TCR was taken from a human donor in a cohort sampled during active COVID-19. The CDR3 here is CASTPSYEQYF. CDR3 nucleotides: TGTGCCAGCACTCCCAGCTACGAGCAGTACTTC.